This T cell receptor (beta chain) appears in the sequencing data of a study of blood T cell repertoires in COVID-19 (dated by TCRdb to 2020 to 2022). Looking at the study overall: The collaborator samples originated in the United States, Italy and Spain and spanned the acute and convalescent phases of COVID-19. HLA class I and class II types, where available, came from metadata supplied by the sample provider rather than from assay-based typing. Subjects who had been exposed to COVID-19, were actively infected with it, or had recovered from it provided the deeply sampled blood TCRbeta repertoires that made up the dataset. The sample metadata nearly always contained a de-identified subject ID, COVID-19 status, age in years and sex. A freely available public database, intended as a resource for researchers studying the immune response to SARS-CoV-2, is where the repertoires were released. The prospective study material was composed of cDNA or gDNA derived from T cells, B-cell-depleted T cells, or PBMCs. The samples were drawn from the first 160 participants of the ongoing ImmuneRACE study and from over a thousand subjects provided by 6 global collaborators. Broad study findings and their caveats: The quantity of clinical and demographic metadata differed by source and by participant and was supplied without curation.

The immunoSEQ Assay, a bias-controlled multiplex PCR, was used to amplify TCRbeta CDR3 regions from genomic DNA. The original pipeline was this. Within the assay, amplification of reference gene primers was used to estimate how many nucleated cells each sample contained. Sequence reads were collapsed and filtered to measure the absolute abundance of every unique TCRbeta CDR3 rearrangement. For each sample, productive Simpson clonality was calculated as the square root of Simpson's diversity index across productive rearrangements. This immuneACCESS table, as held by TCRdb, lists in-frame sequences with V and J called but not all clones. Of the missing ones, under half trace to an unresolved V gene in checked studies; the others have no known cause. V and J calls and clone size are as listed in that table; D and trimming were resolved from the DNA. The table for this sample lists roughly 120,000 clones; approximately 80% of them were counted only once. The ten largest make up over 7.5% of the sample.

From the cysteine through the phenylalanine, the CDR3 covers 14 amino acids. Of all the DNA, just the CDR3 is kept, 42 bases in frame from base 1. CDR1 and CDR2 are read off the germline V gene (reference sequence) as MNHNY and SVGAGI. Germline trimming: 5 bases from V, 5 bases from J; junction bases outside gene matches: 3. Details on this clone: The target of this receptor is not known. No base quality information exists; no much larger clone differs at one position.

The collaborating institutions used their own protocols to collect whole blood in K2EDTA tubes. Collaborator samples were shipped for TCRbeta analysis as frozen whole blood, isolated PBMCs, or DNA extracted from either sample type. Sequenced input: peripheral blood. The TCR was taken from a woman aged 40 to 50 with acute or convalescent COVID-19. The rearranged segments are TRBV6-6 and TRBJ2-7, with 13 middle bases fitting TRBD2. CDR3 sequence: CASSLTSGGHEQYF. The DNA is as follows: TGTGCCAGCAGTCTGACTAGCGGGGGGCACGAGCAGTACTTC.